This paragraph covers one TCR beta chain sequence. What it recognizes is unknown. These donors counted as nominally healthy when sampled, but unrecorded immune exposures were likely. These data belong to a study of cytomegalovirus exposure and HLA in healthy donors. Study-wide results and limits: Compared with the roughly 700-donor mean, an Asian-associated ancestry cluster reportedly had fewer N-insertions, according to a later analysis.

From germline, CDR1 is GTSNPN and CDR2 SVGIG (reference sequence). The CDR3 is made up of 15 amino acids. The J segment lost 0 bases and the V segment lost 4 bases, leaving 6 bases of the junction unmatched. Primers for the PCR totalled 60 Vbeta and 13 Jbeta. The protocol was immunoSEQ multiplex PCR, while the TCRdb copy is restricted to in-frame clones and leaves out a portion. This table has approximately 180,000 clones, roughly 85% appearing once. This clonotype was obtained from a man in his forties in good health and CMV-seropositive. Sample: PBMCs. This chain links TRBV30 with TRBJ2-1; 7 nucleotides align to TRBD1. This CDR3 reads CAWTRQGNSYNEQFF. CDR3 nucleotide sequence: TGTGCCTGGACCAGACAGGGCAACTCCTACAATGAGCAGTTCTTC.